In this sample, the clone carrying this T cell receptor (beta chain) turned up a few times. The data belong to a study of early T cells in non-severe SARS-CoV-2 infection. CDR3 length equals 15 residues. V lost 5 bases and J lost 3, with 14 bases in between. TCRdb re-analysed the 5' RACE reads in MiXCR, keeping a single row per CDR3 protein. The table has some 71,000 distinct CDR3 sequences, about 13% seen once. The clonotype was recovered from an adult who was a healthcare worker with PCR-confirmed SARS-CoV-2 infection or an uninfected control (not recorded which). Source material: whole blood. The chain recombines TRBV12-3 or TRBV12-4 with TRBJ1-5; TRBD1 might be the D (6 bases). The CDR3 here is CASSGRGHINQPQHF. The DNA for the CDR3 is TGTGCCAGCAGTGGCCGGGGACACATCAATCAGCCCCAGCATTTT.